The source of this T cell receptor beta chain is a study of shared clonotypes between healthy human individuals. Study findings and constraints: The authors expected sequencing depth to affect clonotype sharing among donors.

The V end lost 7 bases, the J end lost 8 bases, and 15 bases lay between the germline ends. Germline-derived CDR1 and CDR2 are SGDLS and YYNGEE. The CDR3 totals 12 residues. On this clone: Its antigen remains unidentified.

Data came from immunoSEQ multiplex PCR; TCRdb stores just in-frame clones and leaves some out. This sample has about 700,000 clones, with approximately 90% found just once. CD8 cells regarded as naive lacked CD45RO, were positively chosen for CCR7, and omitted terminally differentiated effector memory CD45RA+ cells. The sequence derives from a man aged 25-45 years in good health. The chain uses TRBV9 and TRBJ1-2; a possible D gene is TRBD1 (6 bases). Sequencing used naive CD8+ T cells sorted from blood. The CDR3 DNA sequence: TGTGCCAGCTTGGACCCAGGGGTGGGCTACACCTTC. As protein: CASLDPGVGYTF.